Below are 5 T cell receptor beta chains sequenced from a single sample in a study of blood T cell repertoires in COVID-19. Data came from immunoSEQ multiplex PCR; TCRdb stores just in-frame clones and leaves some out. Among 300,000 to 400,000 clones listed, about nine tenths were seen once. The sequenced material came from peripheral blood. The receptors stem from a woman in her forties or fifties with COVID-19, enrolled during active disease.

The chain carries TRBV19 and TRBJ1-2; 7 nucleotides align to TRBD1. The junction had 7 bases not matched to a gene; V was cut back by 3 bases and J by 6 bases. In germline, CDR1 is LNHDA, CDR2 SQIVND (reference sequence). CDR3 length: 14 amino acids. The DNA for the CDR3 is TGTGCCAGTAGTATTAGAGGGGGCGTTGATGGCTACACCTTC. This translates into CASSIRGGVDGYTF.

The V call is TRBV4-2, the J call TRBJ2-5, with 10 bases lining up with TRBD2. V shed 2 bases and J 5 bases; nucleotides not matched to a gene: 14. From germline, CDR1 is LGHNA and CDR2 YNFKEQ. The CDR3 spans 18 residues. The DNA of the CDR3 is TGTGCCAGCAGCCAACCGAACACGTTAGCGGGAGGATTGGAGACCCAGTACTTC. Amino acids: CASSQPNTLAGGLETQYF.

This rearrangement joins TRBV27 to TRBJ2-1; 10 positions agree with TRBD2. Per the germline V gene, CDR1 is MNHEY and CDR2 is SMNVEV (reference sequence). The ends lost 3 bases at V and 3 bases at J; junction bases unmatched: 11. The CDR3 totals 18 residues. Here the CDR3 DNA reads TGTGCCAGCAGTTTCACCCTCTGGACTAGCGGTAACTACAATGAGCAGTTCTTC. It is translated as CASSFTLWTSGNYNEQFF.

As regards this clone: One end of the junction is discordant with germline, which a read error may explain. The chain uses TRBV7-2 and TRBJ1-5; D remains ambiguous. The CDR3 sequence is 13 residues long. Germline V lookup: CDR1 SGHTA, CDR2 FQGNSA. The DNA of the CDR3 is TGCGCCAGCAGCTTAGTCCGGGATCAGCCCCAGCATTTT. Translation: CASSLVRDQPQHF.

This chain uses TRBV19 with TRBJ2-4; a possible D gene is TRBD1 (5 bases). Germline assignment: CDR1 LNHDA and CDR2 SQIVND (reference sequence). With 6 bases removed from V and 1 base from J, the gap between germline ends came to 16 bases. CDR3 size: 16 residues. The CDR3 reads CASRFRAGSAKNIQYF. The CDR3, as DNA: TGTGCCAGTAGATTCCGGGCAGGGTCGGCCAAAAACATTCAGTACTTC.